These 13 T cell receptor beta chains were sequenced from one sample in a study of OX40 agonist ivuxolimab in advanced cancers. Profiled with immunoSEQ multiplex PCR; TCRdb holds only in-frame clones, not every one. Among about 90,000 clones listed, roughly 93% were seen once. The input for sequencing was CD4+ or CD8+ T cells sorted from blood, taken in a trial of the OX40 agonist ivuxolimab. These receptors originate from an adult with an advanced solid tumor such as melanoma, head and neck, liver or kidney cancer.

This chain uses TRBV6-6 with TRBJ2-1; TRBD1 matches 10 bases. The germline V gene encodes CDR1 MNHNY and CDR2 SVGAGI (reference sequence). The CDR3 extends over 14 amino acids. Losses at the gene ends were 5 bases for V and 7 bases for J; bases not matched to a gene: 5. This CDR3 reads CASSADRGENEQFF. In DNA, the CDR3 is TGTGCCAGCAGTGCGGACAGGGGGGAGAATGAGCAGTTCTTC.

This clone turned up a few times. The chain couples TRBV10-2 to TRBJ2-3; D is possibly TRBD2 (7 bases). CDR1 and CDR2 from the germline V gene are WSHSY and SAAADI. V was trimmed by 1 base and J by 2 bases, leaving 16 bases between them. This CDR3 comprises 17 residues. The CDR3 DNA follows: TGCGCCAGCAGTGAGTGGACAGCTAGCGGCCACACAGATACGCAGTATTTT. It specifies CASSEWTASGHTDTQYF.

The V and J genes are TRBV5-4 and TRBJ2-7; 7 positions match TRBD1. V shed 1 base and J 6 bases; nucleotides not matched to a gene: 4. Germline-derived CDR1 and CDR2 are SGHNT and YYREEE (reference sequence). CDR3 length equals 13 residues. This chain's CDR3 is CASSLIGGGEQYF. CDR3 in DNA: TGTGCCAGCAGCTTGATAGGGGGCGGCGAGCAGTACTTC.

The chain employs TRBV28 and TRBJ2-1, with TRBD2 identical over 16 bases. The V segment lost 3 bases and the J segment 0 bases; nucleotides outside the gene matches: 5. The CDR3 extends over 19 amino acids. CDR1 and CDR2 from the germline V gene are MDHEN and SYDVKM. CDR3 sequence: CASSFRGLAGGRSYNEQFF. The CDR3 DNA follows: TGTGCCAGCAGTTTCAGGGGACTAGCGGGAGGGCGCTCCTACAATGAGCAGTTCTTC.

This chain links TRBV6-5 with TRBJ2-7; 8 bases fit TRBD1. Germline values: CDR1 MNHEY, CDR2 SVGAGI. Trimming took 5 bases from V and 4 from J; bases not matched to a gene: 10. The CDR3 has 15 amino acids. The CDR3 DNA reads as TGTGCCAGCAGTACCGCCTTCCAGGGGGCTTACGAGCAGTACTTC. Amino acids: CASSTAFQGAYEQYF.

The chain has TRBV28 and TRBJ1-1; 8 bases align to TRBD1. Germline trimming cut 10 bases from V and 1 base from J; bases unmatched to any gene: 5. Germline assignment: CDR1 MDHEN and CDR2 SYDVKM. The CDR3 sequence is 13 residues long. CDR3 region: CAIPGQGNTEAFF. The DNA of the CDR3 is TGTGCCATCCCAGGACAGGGGAACACTGAAGCTTTCTTT.

The gene calls are TRBV10-3 and TRBJ1-4; D unresolved. The CDR3 covers 15 residues. The germline V and J ends were trimmed by 0 bases and 2 bases, with 7 bases remaining between them. The germline V gene has CDR1 ENHRY and CDR2 SYGVKD. The CDR3 region has the DNA TGTGCCATCAGTGAGTCGCCGTCCACTAATGAAAAACTGTTTTTT. It yields the protein CAISESPSTNEKLFF.

The chain carries TRBV9 and TRBJ2-2; D ambiguous. The CDR3 consists of 16 residues. Between the trimmed V and J ends, which lost 4 bases and 0 bases, there was a span of 13 bases. The germline V gene encodes CDR1 SGDLS and CDR2 YYNGEE. The CDR3 nucleotides are TGTGCCAGCAGCTTTTACAAGACGACGAACACCGGGGAGCTGTTTTTT. It encodes CASSFYKTTNTGELFF.

The chain couples TRBV28 to TRBJ1-1; D remains ambiguous. The V gene lost 2 bases and the J gene lost 11 bases, with 12 bases spanning the gap. The CDR3 is 12 amino acids. CDR1 and CDR2 (germline): MDHEN, SYDVKM. In DNA form, the CDR3 reads TGTGCCAGCAGTTTAAATAGAATGGACGCTTTCTTT. As protein: CASSLNRMDAFF.

This clone was observed a single time. The V and J genes are TRBV5-1 and TRBJ2-3, with TRBD2 matching over 7 bases. The CDR3 contains 15 residues. Trimming cost V 4 bases and J 0 bases; bases outside gene matches: 5. From germline, CDR1 is SGHRS and CDR2 YFSETQ. This CDR3 is CASSDLAASTDTQYF. The CDR3, as DNA: TGCGCCAGCAGCGATCTAGCGGCTAGCACAGATACGCAGTATTTT.

The V gene is TRBV2, the J gene TRBJ2-2, with D maybe TRBD1 (6 bases). V was pared by 6 bases and J by 4 bases, with 15 bases between. This CDR3 has 15 amino acids. Per the germline V gene, CDR1 is SNHLY and CDR2 is FYNNEI. The CDR3 loop is CASRGRGILTGELFF. For the CDR3, the DNA is TGTGCCAGCAGGGGAAGGGGGATACTCACCGGGGAGCTGTTTTTT.

The CDR3 coding sequence is TGTGCCAGCCGATCCGGGACAGGTTTCTACGAGCAGTACTTC. Its protein is CASRSGTGFYEQYF. The rearrangement joins TRBV2 to TRBJ2-7; 8 bases match TRBD1. The J segment lost 3 bases and the V segment lost 8 bases, leaving 9 bases of the junction unmatched. The CDR3 has 14 residues. CDR1 is SNHLY, CDR2 FYNNEI, per germline. Combining the CDR3 with reference TRBV2 and TRBJ2-7 gives the whole variable domain EPEVTQTPSHQVTQMGQEVILRCVPISNHLYFYWYRQILGQKVEFLVSFYNNEISEKSEIFDDQFSVERPDGSNFTLKIRSTKLEDSAMYFCASRSGTGFYEQYFGPGTRLTVT.

V gene TRBV2 combines with J gene TRBJ2-1; D is unclear. The CDR3 is 13 residues long. Germline V gene data show CDR1 as SNHLY and CDR2 as FYNNEI. V lost 6 bases, J lost 0 bases, and 6 bases lay in between. The CDR3 loop reads CASRLSSYNEQFF. The CDR3 region has the DNA TGTGCCAGCAGGTTGAGCTCCTACAATGAGCAGTTCTTC.